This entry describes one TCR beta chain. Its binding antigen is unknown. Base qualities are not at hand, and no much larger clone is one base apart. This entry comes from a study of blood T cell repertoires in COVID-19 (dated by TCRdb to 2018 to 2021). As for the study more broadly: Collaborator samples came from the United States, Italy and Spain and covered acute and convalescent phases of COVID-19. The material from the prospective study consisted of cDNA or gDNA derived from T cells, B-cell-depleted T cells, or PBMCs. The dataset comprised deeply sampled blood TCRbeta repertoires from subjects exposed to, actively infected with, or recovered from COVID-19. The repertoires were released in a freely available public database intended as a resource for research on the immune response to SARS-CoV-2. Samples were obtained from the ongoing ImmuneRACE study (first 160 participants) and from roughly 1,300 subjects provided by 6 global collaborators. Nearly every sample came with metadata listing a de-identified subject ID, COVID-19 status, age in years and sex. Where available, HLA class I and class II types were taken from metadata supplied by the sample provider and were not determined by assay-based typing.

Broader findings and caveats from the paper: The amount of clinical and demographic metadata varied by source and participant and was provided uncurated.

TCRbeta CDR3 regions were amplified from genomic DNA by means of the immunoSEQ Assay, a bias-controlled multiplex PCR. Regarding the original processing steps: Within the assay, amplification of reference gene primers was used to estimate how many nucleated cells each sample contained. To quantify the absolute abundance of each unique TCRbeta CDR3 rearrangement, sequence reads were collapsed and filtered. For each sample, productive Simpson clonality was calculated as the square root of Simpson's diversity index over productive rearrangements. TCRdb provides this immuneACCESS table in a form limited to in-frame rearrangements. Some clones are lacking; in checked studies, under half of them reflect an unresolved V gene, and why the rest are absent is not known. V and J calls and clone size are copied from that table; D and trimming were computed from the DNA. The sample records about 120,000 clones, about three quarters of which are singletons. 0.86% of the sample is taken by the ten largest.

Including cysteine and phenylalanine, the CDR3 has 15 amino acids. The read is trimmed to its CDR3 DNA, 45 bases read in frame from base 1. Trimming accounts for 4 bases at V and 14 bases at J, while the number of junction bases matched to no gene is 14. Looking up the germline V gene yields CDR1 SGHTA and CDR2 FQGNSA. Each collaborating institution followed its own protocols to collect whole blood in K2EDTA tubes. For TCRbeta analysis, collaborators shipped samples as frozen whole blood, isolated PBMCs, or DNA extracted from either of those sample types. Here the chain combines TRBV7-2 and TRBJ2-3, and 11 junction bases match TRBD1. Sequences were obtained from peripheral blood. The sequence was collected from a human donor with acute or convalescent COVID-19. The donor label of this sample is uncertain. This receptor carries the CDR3 CASSSTPGQGAISYF. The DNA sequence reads TGTGCCAGCAGCTCTACCCCAGGACAGGGGGCGATTTCGTATTTT.